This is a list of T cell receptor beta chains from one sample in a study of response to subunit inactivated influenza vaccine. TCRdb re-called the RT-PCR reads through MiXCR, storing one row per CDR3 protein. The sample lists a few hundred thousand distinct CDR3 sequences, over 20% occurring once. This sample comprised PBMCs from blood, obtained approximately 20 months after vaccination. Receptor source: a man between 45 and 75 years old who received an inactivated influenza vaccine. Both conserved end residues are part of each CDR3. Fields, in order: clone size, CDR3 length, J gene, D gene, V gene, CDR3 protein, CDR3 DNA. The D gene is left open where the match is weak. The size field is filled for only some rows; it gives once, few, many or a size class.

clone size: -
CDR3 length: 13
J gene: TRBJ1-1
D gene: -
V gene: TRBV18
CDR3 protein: CASSPQGGSEAFF
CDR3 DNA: TGTGCCAGCTCACCACAGGGGGGGTCTGAAGCTTTCTTT

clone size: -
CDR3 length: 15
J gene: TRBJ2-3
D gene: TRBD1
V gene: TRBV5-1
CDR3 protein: CASSFDRANTDTQYF
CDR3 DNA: TGCGCCAGCAGCTTCGACAGGGCAAACACAGATACGCAGTATTTT

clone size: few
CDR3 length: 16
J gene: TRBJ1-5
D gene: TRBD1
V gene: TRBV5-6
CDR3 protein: CASSLTGGPSNQPQHF
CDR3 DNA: TGTGCCAGCAGCTTGACAGGGGGGCCCAGCAATCAGCCCCAGCATTTT

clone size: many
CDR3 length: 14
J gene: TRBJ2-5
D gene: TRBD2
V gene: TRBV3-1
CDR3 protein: CASSLISGKETQYF
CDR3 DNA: TGTGCCAGCAGCCTCATTAGCGGGAAAGAGACCCAGTACTTC

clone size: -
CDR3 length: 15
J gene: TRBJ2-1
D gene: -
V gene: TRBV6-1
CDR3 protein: CASSLLTTLGNEQFF
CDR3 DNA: TGTGCCAGCAGCCTCCTGACTACTCTAGGTAATGAGCAGTTCTTC

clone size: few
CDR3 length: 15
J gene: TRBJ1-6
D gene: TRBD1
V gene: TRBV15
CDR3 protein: CATSREDRAYSPLHF
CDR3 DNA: TGTGCCACCAGCAGAGAGGACAGGGCATATTCACCCCTCCACTTT

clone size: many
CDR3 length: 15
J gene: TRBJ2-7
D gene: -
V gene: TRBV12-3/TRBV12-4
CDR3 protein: CASSLVRGYRYEQYF
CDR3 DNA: TGTGCCAGCAGTTTAGTTCGGGGGTATCGATACGAGCAGTACTTC

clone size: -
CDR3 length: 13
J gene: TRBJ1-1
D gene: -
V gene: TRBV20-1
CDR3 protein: CSLGRAMNTEAFF
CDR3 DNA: TGCAGCCTGGGTAGGGCCATGAACACTGAAGCTTTCTTT

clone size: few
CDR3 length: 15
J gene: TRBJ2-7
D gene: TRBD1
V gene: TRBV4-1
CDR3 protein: CASSQRQGNSYEQYF
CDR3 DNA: TGCGCCAGCAGCCAAAGACAGGGCAACTCCTACGAGCAGTACTTC

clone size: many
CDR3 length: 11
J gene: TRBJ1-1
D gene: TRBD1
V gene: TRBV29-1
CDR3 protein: CSVPGGTEAFF
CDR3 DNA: TGCAGCGTTCCAGGGGGCACTGAAGCTTTCTTT

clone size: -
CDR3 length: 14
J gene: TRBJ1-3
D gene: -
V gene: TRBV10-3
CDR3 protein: CAIDWTPSGNTIYF
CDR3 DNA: TGTGCCATCGACTGGACACCCTCTGGAAACACCATATATTTT

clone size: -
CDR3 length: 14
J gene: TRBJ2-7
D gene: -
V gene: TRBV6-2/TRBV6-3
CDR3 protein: CASSRRGSIYEQYF
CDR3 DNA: TGTGCCAGCAGTCGCCGGGGATCCATCTACGAGCAGTACTTC

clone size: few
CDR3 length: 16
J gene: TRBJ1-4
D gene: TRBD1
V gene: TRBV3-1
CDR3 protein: CASSFYSGQGYEKLFF
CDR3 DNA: TGTGCCAGCAGCTTTTATTCGGGACAGGGTTACGAAAAACTGTTTTTT

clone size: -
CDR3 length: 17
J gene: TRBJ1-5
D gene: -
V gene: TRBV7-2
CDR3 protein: CASSLAVLRGRDQPQHF
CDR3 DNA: TGTGCCAGCAGCTTAGCGGTCCTCCGGGGCCGGGATCAGCCCCAGCATTTT

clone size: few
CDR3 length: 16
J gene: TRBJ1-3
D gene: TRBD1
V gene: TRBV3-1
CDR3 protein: CASSPGGALSGNTIYF
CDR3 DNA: TGTGCCAGCAGCCCAGGGGGGGCACTCTCTGGAAACACCATATATTTT

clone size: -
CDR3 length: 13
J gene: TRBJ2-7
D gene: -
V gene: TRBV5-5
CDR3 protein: CASSVGSGYEQYF
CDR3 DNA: TGTGCCAGCAGCGTAGGGTCGGGGTACGAGCAGTACTTC

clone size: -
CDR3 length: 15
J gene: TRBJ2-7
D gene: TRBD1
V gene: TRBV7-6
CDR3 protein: CASSDRDRSAYEQYF
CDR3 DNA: TGTGCCAGCAGCGACCGGGACAGGTCAGCCTACGAGCAGTACTTC